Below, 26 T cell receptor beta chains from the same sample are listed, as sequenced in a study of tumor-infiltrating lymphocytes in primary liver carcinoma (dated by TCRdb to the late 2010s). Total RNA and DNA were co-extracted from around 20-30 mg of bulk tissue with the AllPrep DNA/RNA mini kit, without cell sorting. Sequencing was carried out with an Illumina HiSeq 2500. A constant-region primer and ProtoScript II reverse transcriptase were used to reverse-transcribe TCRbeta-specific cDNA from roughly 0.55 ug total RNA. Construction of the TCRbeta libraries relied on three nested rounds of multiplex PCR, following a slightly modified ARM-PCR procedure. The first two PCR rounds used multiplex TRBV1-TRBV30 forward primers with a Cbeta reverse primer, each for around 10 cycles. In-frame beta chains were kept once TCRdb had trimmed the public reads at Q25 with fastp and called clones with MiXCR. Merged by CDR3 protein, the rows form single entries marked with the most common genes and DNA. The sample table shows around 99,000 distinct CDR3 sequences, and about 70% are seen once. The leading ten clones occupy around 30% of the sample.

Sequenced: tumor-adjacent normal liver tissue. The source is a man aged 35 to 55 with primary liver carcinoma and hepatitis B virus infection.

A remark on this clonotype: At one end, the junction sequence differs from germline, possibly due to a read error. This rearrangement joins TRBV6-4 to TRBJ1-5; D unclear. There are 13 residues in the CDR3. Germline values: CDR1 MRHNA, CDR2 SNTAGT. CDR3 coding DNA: TGTGCCAGCAGTGAGACTTCAAATCAGCCCCACCATTTT. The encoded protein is CASSETSNQPHHF.

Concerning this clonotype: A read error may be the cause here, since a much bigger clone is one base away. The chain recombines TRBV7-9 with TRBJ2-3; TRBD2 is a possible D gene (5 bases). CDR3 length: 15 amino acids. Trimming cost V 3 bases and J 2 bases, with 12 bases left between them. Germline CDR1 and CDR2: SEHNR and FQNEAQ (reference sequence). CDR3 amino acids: CASSFRDGYTDTQYF. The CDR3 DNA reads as TGTGCCAGCAGCTTCCGGGATGGGTACACAGATACGCAGTATTTT. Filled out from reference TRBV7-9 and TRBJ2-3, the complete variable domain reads DTGVSQNPRHKITKRGQNVTFRCDPISEHNRLYWYRQTLGQGPEFLTYFQNEAQLEKSRLLSDRFSAERPKGSFSTLEIQRTEQGDSAMYLCASSFRDGYTDTQYFGPGTRLTVL.

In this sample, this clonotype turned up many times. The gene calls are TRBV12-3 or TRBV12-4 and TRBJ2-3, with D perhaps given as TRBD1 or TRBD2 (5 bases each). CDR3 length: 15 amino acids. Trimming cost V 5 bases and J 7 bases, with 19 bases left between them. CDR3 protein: CASSPPRTGPYTQYF. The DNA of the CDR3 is TGTGCCAGCAGTCCCCCTAGGACGGGGCCTTATACGCAGTATTTT.

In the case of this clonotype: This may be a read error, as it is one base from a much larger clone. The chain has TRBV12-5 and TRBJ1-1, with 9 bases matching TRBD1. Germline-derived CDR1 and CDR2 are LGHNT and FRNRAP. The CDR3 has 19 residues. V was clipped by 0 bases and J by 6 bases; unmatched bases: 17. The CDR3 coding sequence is TGTGCTAGTGGTTTGGTAGTCGGGACAGGGTGGGGTGAGGACGCTGAAGCTTTCTTT. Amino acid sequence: CASGLVVGTGWGEDAEAFF.

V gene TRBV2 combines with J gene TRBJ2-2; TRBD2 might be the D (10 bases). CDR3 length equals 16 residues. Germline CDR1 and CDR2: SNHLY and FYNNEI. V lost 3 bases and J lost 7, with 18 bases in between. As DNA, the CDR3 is TGTGCCAGCAGTGACTCACTAGCGGGACAGGGCGGGGAGCTGTTTTTT. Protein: CASSDSLAGQGGELFF. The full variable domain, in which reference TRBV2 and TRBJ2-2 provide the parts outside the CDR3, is EPEVTQTPSHQVTQMGQEVILRCVPISNHLYFYWYRQILGQKVEFLVSFYNNEISEKSEIFDDQFSVERPDGSNFTLKIRSTKLEDSAMYFCASSDSLAGQGGELFFGEGSRLTVL.

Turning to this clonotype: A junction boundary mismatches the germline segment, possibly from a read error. For the CDR3, the DNA is TGTGTCAGCAGACCCACAGGTCGCGAGAAGCAGTTCTTC. It translates to CVSRPTGREKQFF. The chain combines TRBV11-2 with TRBJ2-1, with D possibly matching TRBD1 (5 bases). CDR3 length equals 13 residues. Germline V gene data show CDR1 as SGHAT and CDR2 as FQNNGV.

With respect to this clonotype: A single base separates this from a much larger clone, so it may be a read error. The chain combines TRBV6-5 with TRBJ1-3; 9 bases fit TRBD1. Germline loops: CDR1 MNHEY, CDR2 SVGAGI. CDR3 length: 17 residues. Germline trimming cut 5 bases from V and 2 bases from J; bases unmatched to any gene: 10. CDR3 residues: CASSPGTGSYPGNTIYF. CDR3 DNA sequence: TGTGCCAGCAGTCCCGGGACAGGGTCCTACCCTGGAAACACCATATATTTT.

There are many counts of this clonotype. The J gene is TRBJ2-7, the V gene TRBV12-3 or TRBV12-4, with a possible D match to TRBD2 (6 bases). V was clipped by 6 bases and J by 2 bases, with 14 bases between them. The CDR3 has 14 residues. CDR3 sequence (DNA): TGTGCCAGCAGCCCAGGGTGGGGGGCCTACGAGCAGTACTTC. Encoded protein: CASSPGWGAYEQYF.

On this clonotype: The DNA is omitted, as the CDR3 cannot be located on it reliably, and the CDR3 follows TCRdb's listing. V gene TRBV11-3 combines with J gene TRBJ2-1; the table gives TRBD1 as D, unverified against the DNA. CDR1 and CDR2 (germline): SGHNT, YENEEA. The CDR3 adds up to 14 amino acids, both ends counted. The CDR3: CASNLVGRGNELFF.

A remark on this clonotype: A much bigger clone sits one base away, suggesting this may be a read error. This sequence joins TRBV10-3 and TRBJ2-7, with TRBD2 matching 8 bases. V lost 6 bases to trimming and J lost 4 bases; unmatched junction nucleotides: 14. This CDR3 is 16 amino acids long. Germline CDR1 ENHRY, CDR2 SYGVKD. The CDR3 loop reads CAISNSASRGGYEQYF. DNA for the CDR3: TGTGCCATCAGCAACTCCGCCAGCCGCGGGGGGTACGAGCAGTACTTC.

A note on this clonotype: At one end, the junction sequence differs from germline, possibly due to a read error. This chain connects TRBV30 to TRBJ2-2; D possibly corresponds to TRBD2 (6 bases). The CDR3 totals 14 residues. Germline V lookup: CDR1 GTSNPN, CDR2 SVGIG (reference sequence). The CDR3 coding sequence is TGCGCCTGGAGTGTAAACGGGGGTTGGGGGGAGCTGTTTTTT. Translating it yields CAWSVNGGWGELFF.

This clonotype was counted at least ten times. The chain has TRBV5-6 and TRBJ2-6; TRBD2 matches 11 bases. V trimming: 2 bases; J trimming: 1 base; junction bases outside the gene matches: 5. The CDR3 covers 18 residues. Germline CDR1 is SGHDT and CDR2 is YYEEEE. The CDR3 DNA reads TGTGCCAGCAGCTTTCTTCCTAGCGGGAGGTCTGGGGCCAACGTCCTGACTTTC. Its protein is CASSFLPSGRSGANVLTF.

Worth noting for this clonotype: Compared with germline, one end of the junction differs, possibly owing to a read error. The DNA of the CDR3 is TGTGTAAGCAGGCCAACCGGGACTAGCGTCAATAAGCAGTTCTTC. Its protein is CVSRPTGTSVNKQFF. V and J are TRBV4-2 and TRBJ2-1; TRBD2 aligns across 10 bases. Germline loops: CDR1 LGHNA, CDR2 YNFKEQ. The CDR3 has 15 residues.

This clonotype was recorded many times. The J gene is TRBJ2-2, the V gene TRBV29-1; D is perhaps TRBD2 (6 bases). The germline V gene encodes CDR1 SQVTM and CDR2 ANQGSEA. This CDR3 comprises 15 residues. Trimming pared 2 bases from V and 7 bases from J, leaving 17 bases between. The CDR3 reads CSVEFPSSAGGELFF. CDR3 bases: TGCAGCGTTGAATTCCCCTCTAGCGCGGGCGGGGAGCTGTTTTTT.

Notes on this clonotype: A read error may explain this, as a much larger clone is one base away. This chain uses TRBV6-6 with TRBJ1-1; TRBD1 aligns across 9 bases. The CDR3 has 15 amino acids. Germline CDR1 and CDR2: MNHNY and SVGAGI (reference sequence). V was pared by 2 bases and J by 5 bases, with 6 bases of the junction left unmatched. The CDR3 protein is CASSYPGQGVTEAFF. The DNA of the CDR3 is TGTGCCAGCAGTTACCCGGGACAGGGAGTAACTGAAGCTTTCTTT.

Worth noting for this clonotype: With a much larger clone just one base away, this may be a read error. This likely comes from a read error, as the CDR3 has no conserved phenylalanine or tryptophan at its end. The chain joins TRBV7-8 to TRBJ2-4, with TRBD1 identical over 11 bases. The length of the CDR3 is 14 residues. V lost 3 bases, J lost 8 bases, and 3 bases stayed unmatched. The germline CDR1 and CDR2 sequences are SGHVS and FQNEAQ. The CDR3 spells CASSFGQGADIQYY. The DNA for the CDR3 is TGTGCCAGCAGCTTTGGACAGGGGGCGGACATTCAGTACTAC.

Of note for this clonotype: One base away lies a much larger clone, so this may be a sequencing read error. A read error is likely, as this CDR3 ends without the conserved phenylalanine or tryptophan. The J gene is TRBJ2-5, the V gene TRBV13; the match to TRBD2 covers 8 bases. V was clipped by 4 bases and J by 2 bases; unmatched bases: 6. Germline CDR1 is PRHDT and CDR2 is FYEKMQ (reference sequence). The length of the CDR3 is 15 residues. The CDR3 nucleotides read TGTGCCAGCAGCTCGGGACTAGGGAGACAAGAGACCCAGTACTCC. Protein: CASSSGLGRQETQYS.

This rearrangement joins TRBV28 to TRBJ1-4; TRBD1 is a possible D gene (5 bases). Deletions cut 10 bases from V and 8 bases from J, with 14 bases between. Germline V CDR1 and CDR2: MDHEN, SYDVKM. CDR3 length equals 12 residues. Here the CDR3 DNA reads TGTGCCACCAGCCTAAGGGGCGAAAAACTGTTTTTT. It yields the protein CATSLRGEKLFF. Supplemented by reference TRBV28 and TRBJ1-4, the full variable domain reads DVKVTQSSRYLVKRTGEKVFLECVQDMDHENMFWYRQDPGLGLRLIYFSYDVKMKEKGDIPEGYSVSREKKERFSLILESASTNQTSMYLCATSLRGEKLFFGSGTQLSVL.

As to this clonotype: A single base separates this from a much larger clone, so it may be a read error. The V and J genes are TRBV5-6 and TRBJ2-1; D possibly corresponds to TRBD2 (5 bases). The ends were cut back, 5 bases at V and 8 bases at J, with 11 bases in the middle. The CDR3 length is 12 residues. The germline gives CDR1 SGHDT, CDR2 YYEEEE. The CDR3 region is CASRLSSDEQFF. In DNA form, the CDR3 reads TGTGCCAGCAGATTGAGTAGCGATGAGCAGTTCTTC. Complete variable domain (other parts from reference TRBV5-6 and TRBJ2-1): DAGVTQSPTHLIKTRGQQVTLRCSPKSGHDTVSWYQQALGQGPQFIFQYYEEEERQRGNFPDRFSGHQFPNYSSELNVNALLLGDSALYLCASRLSSDEQFFGPGTRLTVL.

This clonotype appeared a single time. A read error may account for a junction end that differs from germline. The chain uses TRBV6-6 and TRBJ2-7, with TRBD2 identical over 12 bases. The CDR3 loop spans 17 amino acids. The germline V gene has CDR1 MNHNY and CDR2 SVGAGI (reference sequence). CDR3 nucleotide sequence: TGTGCCAACAGTTACTCGAGGCTAGCGGGAGGGTCATACGAGCAGTACTTC. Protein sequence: CANSYSRLAGGSYEQYF.

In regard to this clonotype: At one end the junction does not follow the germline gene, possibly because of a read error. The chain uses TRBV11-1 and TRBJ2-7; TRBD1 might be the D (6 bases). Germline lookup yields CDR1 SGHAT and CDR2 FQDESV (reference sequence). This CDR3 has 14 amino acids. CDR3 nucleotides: TGTGCCGGCAGCCCCCGACAGGTTACCTACAAGCAGTACTTC. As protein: CAGSPRQVTYKQYF.

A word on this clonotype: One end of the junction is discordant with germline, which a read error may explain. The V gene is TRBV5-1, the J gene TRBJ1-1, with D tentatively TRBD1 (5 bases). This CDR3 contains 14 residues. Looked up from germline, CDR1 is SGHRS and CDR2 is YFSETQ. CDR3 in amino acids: CSSSLVMGDTEAFF. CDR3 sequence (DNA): TGCTCCAGCAGCTTGGTAATGGGGGACACTGAAGCTTTCTTT.

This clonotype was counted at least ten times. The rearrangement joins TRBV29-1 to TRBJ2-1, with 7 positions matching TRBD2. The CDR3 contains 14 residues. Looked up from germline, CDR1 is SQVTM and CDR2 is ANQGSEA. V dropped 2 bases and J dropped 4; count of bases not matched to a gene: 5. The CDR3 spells CSVESRGSYNEQFF. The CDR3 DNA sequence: TGCAGCGTTGAATCCCGCGGGAGTTACAATGAGCAGTTCTTC.

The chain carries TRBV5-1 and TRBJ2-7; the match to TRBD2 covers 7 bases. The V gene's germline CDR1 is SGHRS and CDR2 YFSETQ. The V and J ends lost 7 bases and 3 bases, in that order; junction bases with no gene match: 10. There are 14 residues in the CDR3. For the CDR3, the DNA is TGCGCCAGCGGCTGGGGAGGGGACGGCTACGAGCAGTACTTC. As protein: CASGWGGDGYEQYF.

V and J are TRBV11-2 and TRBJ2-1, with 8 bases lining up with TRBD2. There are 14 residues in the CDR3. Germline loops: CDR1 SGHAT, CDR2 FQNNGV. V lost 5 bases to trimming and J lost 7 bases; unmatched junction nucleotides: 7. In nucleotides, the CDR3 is TGTGCCAGCAGCCTAACTAGCGGCGGAAATGAGCAGTTCTTC. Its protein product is CASSLTSGGNEQFF.

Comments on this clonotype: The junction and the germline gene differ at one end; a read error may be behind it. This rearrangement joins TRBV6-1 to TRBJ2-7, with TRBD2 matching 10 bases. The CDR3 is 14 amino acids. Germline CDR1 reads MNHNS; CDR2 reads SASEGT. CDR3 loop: CASSLGLAAYEQYF. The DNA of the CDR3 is TGTGCCAGCAGTCTTGGACTAGCGGCCTACGAGCAATACTTT.